This passage covers 26 T cell receptor beta chains from one sample sequenced in a study of T cell clonality in common variable immunodeficiency (dated by TCRdb to about 2015). Library generation was performed with the immunoSEQ multiplex PCR assay. TCRdb retrieved this table from immuneACCESS and kept in-frame rearrangements only. Not all clones are present; in checked studies, unresolved V genes account for under half, and no reason is known for the remainder. This sample contains about 35,000 clones, none of which is a singleton. The ten largest clones add up to 9.5% of the sample. The sample was peripheral blood mononuclear cells. The receptors stem from a person between 18 and 75 years old in good health.

A word on this clone: Sequencing ends 3 residues short of the CDR3 end; the germline J gene provides the rest. The chain couples TRBV2 to TRBJ1-6; 10 bases map to TRBD1. The CDR3 length is 16 residues. Trimming cost V 7 bases and J 4 bases; bases outside gene matches: 7. CDR1 SNHLY and CDR2 FYNNEI come from the germline V gene. The CDR3 sequence is CASTLDRGIYNSPLHF. CDR3 DNA, as far as it was read: TGTGCCAGCACCCTGGACAGGGGGATTTATAATTCACCC. The full variable domain, with the rest looked up from reference TRBV2 and TRBJ1-6, is EPEVTQTPSHQVTQMGQEVILRCVPISNHLYFYWYRQILGQKVEFLVSFYNNEISEKSEIFDDQFSVERPDGSNFTLKIRSTKLEDSAMYFCASTLDRGIYNSPLHFGNGTRLTVT.

This clone came up a few times. The read terminates 3 residues before the CDR3 end, so the remaining end is supplied by the germline J gene. V usage is TRBV2 and J usage is TRBJ1-2; D gene uncertain. Germline V lookup: CDR1 SNHLY, CDR2 FYNNEI. Trimming removed 7 bases at V and 2 bases at J, with 14 bases between. There are 14 residues in the CDR3. CDR3 bases read: TGTGCCAGCACAATCACAGACGAAAACTATGGC. It encodes CASTITDENYG. The complete CDR3 protein is CASTITDENYGYTF.

With regard to this clone: From the germline J gene comes the end of the CDR3, since the read stops 3 residues before it. The chain links TRBV10-2 to TRBJ1-4, with no clear D. Trimming removed 5 bases from V and 4 bases from J, with 8 bases in between. The germline CDR1 and CDR2 sequences are WSHSY and SAAADI. The CDR3 covers 13 residues. The CDR3 spells CASSHGLNEKLFF. The CDR3 bases that were read are TGCGCCAGCAGTCACGGTCTTAATGAAAAA.

This clone turned up a few times. The observed sequence ends 3 residues before the CDR3 terminus, with the missing tail filled in from the germline J gene. This sequence joins TRBV2 and TRBJ2-3; D call uncertain. Germline V gives CDR1 SNHLY, CDR2 FYNNEI. The CDR3 loop spans 15 amino acids. The covered CDR3 bases are TGTGCCAGCAGTCCTGCAACGGTACTAAATCAGCCG. Translation: CASSPATVLNQP. The whole CDR3 reads CASSPATVLNQPQYF.

The sample holds many counts of this clone. The CDR3 end lies 3 residues beyond the end of the read and is filled in from the germline J gene. The chain employs TRBV7-2 and TRBJ2-7, with D perhaps matching TRBD2 (5 bases). The CDR3 has 15 amino acids. Trimming left V 2 bases short and J 2 bases short, with 13 bases between. Germline V gene data show CDR1 as SGHTA and CDR2 as FQGNSA. The CDR3 region is CASSLSSSPTYEQYF. The sequenced part of the CDR3 DNA is TGTGCCAGCAGCTTATCCTCTAGCCCAACCTACGAG.

This clone was observed at least ten times. The CDR3 is cut off 3 residues early in the read; its end comes from the germline J gene. The same CDR3 arises from other DNA sequences in this sample as well. The rearrangement joins TRBV18 to TRBJ2-5; D ambiguous. From germline, CDR1 is KGHSH and CDR2 LQKENI. Trimming stripped 6 bases from V and 0 bases from J, with 5 bases between. CDR3 length equals 12 residues. The sequenced part of the CDR3 DNA is TGTGCCAGCTCTCTGTACCAAGAGACC. Translation gives CASSLYQET. In full, the CDR3 reads CASSLYQETQYF.

This clone was seen more than once but under ten times. One end of the junction fails to match germline, which may point to a read error. The read finishes 3 residues shy of the CDR3 end, and the germline J gene is used to complete it. The genes are TRBV2 and TRBJ1-2, with 12 bases identical to TRBD1. The CDR3 is 16 amino acids. Germline CDR1 SNHLY, CDR2 FYNNEI. The sequenced part of the CDR3 DNA is TGTGCCAGCAGTGAGGGCCGGGACAGGGGGCATTATGAC. It yields the protein CASSEGRDRGHYD. The CDR3 reads in full as CASSEGRDRGHYDYTF.

This clone was seen at least ten times. The read is 3 residues too short to cover the CDR3 end, so that end is filled in from the germline J gene. The rearrangement joins TRBV14 to TRBJ2-5; D gene uncertain. Trimming stripped 2 bases from V and 4 bases from J, with 14 bases between. The CDR3 runs to 15 residues. Germline-derived CDR1 and CDR2 are SGHDN and FVKESK. The CDR3 reads CASSQPLSALETQYF. The part of the CDR3 DNA that was read is TGTGCCAGCAGCCAACCGCTCAGCGCTCTAGAGACC.

This clone was detected many times. The CDR3 end is not reached by the read, which stops 3 residues before it; the germline J gene fills it in. The chain combines TRBV5-1 with TRBJ2-7, with D maybe TRBD2 (6 bases). Trimming took 4 bases from V and 2 from J, leaving 13 bases between them. The germline V gene has CDR1 SGHRS and CDR2 YFSETQ. This CDR3 contains 14 residues. CDR3 DNA, as far as it was read: TGCGCCAGCAGCCCCGGAGGGGTGGCCTACGAG. Translated: CASSPGGVAYE. In full, the CDR3 is CASSPGGVAYEQYF.

This clone was seen at least ten times. Read data end 3 residues before the CDR3 end; the end is taken from the germline J gene. V is TRBV9 and J is TRBJ2-7; 12 nucleotides line up with TRBD1. J lost 5 bases, V lost 3 bases, and 6 bases had no gene match. Germline V lookup: CDR1 SGDLS, CDR2 YYNGEE. This CDR3 comprises 15 residues. The CDR3 is CASSAPGQGADEQYF. The CDR3 bases that were read are TGTGCCAGCAGCGCCCCGGGACAGGGGGCCGACGAG.

For this clone: The read gets to within 3 residues of the CDR3 end, and the germline J gene fills in the rest. This chain uses TRBV19 with TRBJ1-1; D is perhaps TRBD1 (5 bases). Germline CDR1 is LNHDA and CDR2 is SQIVND (reference sequence). The CDR3 is made up of 18 amino acids. CDR3 sequence reads: CASSFLGLADGSSYEAFF. Partial CDR3 DNA: TGTGCCAGTAGTTTCCTGGGACTAGCGGACGGAAGCTCCTACGAA.

This clone was counted many times. With the read ending 3 residues before the CDR3 end, the germline J gene is used to fill in that end. The V call is TRBV7-9, the J call TRBJ1-5; the match to TRBD1 covers 8 bases. V dropped 5 bases and J dropped 4; count of bases not matched to a gene: 7. The length of the CDR3 is 15 residues. Germline assignment: CDR1 SEHNR and CDR2 FQNEAQ (reference sequence). CDR3 loop: CASSRTGGDNQPQHF. CDR3 DNA, as far as it was read: TGTGCCAGCAGCCGTACAGGGGGGGATAATCAGCCC.

This clone was found many times. Coverage ceases 3 residues before the CDR3 finishes, and the germline J gene fills in the end. The chain carries TRBV7-2 and TRBJ2-2, with a possible D match to TRBD1 (5 bases). Germline V lookup: CDR1 SGHTA, CDR2 FQGNSA. This CDR3 is 15 amino acids long. Trimming removed 0 bases at V and 3 bases at J, with 8 bases between. The DNA read from the CDR3 is TGTGCCAGCAGCTTAGCGCTAGGGGACACCGGGGAG. It is translated as CASSLALGDTGE. The entire CDR3 reads CASSLALGDTGELFF.

The table lists this clone with many counts. The read ends 3 residues before the CDR3 terminus; that terminus is restored from the germline J gene. The chain employs TRBV5-1 and TRBJ2-5; 9 bases match TRBD2. The trim removed 4 bases at V and 5 bases at J, leaving 9 bases unmatched. CDR1 is SGHRS, CDR2 YFSETQ, per germline. The CDR3 has 15 amino acids. This CDR3 reads CASSPPLAGDETQYF. The sequenced part of the CDR3 DNA is TGCGCCAGCAGCCCTCCCTTAGCGGGAGATGAGACC.

In this sample, this clone turned up many times. The CDR3 is cut off 3 residues early in the read; its end comes from the germline J gene. The V call is TRBV7-2, the J call TRBJ2-2; weak D call: TRBD2 (6 bases). Germline CDR1 is SGHTA and CDR2 is FQGNSA. The CDR3 contains 14 residues. V gave up 6 bases and J gave up 4 bases, with 12 bases separating them. Incomplete CDR3 DNA: TGTGCCAGCAGTGTTAGACTAGTCACCGGGGAG. Translating gives CASSVRLVTGE. The entire CDR3 sequence reads CASSVRLVTGELFF.

Ten or more counts support this clone. The DNA ends 3 residues before the CDR3 does, and the rest of the CDR3 is filled in from the germline J gene. The chain employs TRBV7-3 and TRBJ1-1, with D possibly being TRBD1 (6 bases). The V gene lost 4 bases and the J gene lost 1 base, with 7 bases spanning the gap. Germline values: CDR1 SGHTA, CDR2 FQGTGA. CDR3 size: 13 residues. CDR3 bases read: TGTGCCAGCAGCTGGGGACAGAACACTGAA. Encoded protein: CASSWGQNTE. The CDR3, in full, reads CASSWGQNTEAFF.

This clone was found many times. Read coverage stops 3 residues before the CDR3 terminus; the germline J gene supplies the remainder. The chain couples TRBV9 to TRBJ2-7; weak D call: TRBD2 (6 bases). Germline lookup yields CDR1 SGDLS and CDR2 YYNGEE. The V end lost 4 bases, the J end lost 2 bases, and 16 bases lay between the germline ends. The CDR3 has 15 amino acids. The DNA read from the CDR3 is TGTGCCAGCAGCCCCCTGGGCGGGGATCCCTACGAG. Residues: CASSPLGGDPYE. The entire CDR3 reads CASSPLGGDPYEQYF.

This clone was recorded many times. The chain's CDR3 is CSARPPGLSQAGELFF. Incomplete CDR3 DNA: TGCAGTGCTAGACCCCCGGGACTCTCGCAGGCCGGGGAG. The chain joins TRBV20-1 to TRBJ2-2; D is possibly TRBD2 (6 bases). From the germline J gene comes the end of the CDR3, since the read stops 3 residues before it. The length of the CDR3 is 16 residues. Germline CDR1 reads DFQATT; CDR2 reads SNEGSKA (reference sequence). V lost 2 bases to trimming and J lost 6 bases, with 19 bases between them.

CDR3: CSAPTTDRASGEQFF. CDR3 bases read: TGCAGTGCCCCGACCACGGACAGAGCCTCCGGTGAG. V and J are TRBV20-1 and TRBJ2-1, with a possible D match to TRBD1 (6 bases). From the germline J gene comes the end of the CDR3, since the read stops 3 residues before it. V lost 6 bases and J lost 9, with 24 bases in between. The CDR3 length is 15 residues. Germline V gene sequence: CDR1 DFQATT, CDR2 SNEGSKA (reference sequence).

As concerns this clone: The read finishes 3 residues shy of the CDR3 end, and the germline J gene is used to complete it. The chain couples TRBV11-2 to TRBJ2-2, with 8 bases that match TRBD2. The CDR3 sequence is 15 residues long. Germline lookup yields CDR1 SGHAT and CDR2 FQNNGV. Incomplete CDR3 DNA: TGTGCCAGCAGCATTGCGGGAGGCACTAATGAAAAG. Translating it yields CASSIAGGTNEK. The full-length CDR3 reads as CASSIAGGTNEKLFF.

This clone was seen many times. The read ends 3 residues early relative to the CDR3; the germline J gene fills the gap. This chain connects TRBV7-8 to TRBJ2-6; 10 positions match TRBD1. Per germline, CDR1 SGHVS and CDR2 FQNEAQ. The CDR3 sequence is 16 residues long. V shed 2 bases and J 12 bases; nucleotides not matched to a gene: 10. CDR3 DNA, as far as it was read: TGTGCCAGCAGCTTACGTGAGGCGACAGGGGGCGGCGTC. It yields the protein CASSLREATGGGV. In full, the CDR3 reads CASSLREATGGGVLTF. The full variable domain, in which reference TRBV7-8 and TRBJ2-6 provide the parts outside the CDR3, is GAGVSQSPRYKVAKRGQDVALRCDPISGHVSLFWYQQALGQGPEFLTYFQNEAQLDKSGLPSDRFFAERPEGSVSTLKIQRTQQEDSAVYLCASSLREATGGGVLTFGAGSRLTVL.

This clone was seen many times. The read terminates 3 residues ahead of where the CDR3 ends, so the germline J gene completes it. This chain connects TRBV29-1 to TRBJ2-3; 15 bases align to TRBD2. This CDR3 region has 17 residues. The J segment lost 5 bases and the V segment lost 3 bases, leaving 9 bases of the junction unmatched. Germline CDR1 reads SQVTM; CDR2 reads ANQGSEA. CDR3: CSVEGTPGLAGGDTQYF. The CDR3 DNA, read in part, is TGCAGCGTTGAGGGGACCCCGGGACTAGCGGGAGGAGATACG.

Worth noting for this clone: The CDR3 end is not reached by the read, which stops 3 residues before it; the germline J gene fills it in. The chain links TRBV19 to TRBJ1-6; 11 bases agree with TRBD1. The CDR3 has 15 residues. The junction had 4 bases not matched to a gene; V was cut back by 3 bases and J by 9 bases. The germline gives CDR1 LNHDA, CDR2 SQIVND (reference sequence). The DNA read from the CDR3 is TGTGCCAGTAGTATCTCCGGGACAGGGGGTTCACCC. Protein product: CASSISGTGGSP. The whole CDR3 sequence reads CASSISGTGGSPLHF.

This clone was detected ten times or more. The read ends 3 residues before the CDR3 terminus; that terminus is restored from the germline J gene. This chain connects TRBV20-1 to TRBJ2-7; TRBD1 matches at 11 bases. The V gene end was trimmed by 3 bases and the J gene end by 5 bases; junction bases not matched to a gene: 3. This CDR3 spans 13 amino acids. Germline lookup yields CDR1 DFQATT and CDR2 SNEGSKA (reference sequence). The CDR3 DNA, read in part, is TGCAGTGCTAGGGACAGGGGGCTAAACGAG. Translating gives CSARDRGLNE. The full CDR3 protein is CSARDRGLNEQYF.

This clone was counted at least ten times. The read finishes 3 residues shy of the CDR3 end, and the germline J gene is used to complete it. The rearrangement uses TRBV20-1 and TRBJ2-6, with a tentative D call TRBD1 (5 bases). This CDR3 spans 15 amino acids. V was trimmed by 4 bases and J by 0 bases, leaving 10 bases between them. CDR1 and CDR2 from the germline V gene are DFQATT and SNEGSKA (reference sequence). The CDR3 DNA, read in part, is TGCAGTGCTACAGGGCAGGGCTCTGGGGCCAACGTC. Its translation is CSATGQGSGANV. The full CDR3 reads CSATGQGSGANVLTF.

This clone was detected many times. The read comes to an end 3 residues before the CDR3 does, leaving the germline J gene to fill in the end. The rearrangement joins TRBV18 to TRBJ2-1, with D unresolved. This CDR3 region has 14 residues. Germline loops: CDR1 KGHSH, CDR2 LQKENI. Trimming left V 1 base short and J 5 bases short, with 9 bases between. The CDR3 spells CASSPLAVNNEQFF. The CDR3 DNA, read in part, is TGTGCCAGCTCACCACTCGCGGTCAACAATGAG.